This T cell receptor (beta chain) was retrieved from a study of OX40 agonist ivuxolimab in advanced cancers. Study details: Dosing consisted of intravenous ivuxolimab at 0.01 to 10 mg/kg every 2 weeks. Hepatocellular carcinoma, melanoma, renal cell or head and neck cancer occurred in dose-escalation patients. Study outcomes and limitations: Clonal expansion among partial responders at 0.1-3.0 mg/kg ranked near the lowest. On average, a greater number of expanded clones characterised CD8+ T cells relative to CD4+.

Worth noting for this clone: What it binds is not known.

Germline values: CDR1 LNHDA, CDR2 SQIVND (reference sequence). The CDR3 totals 17 residues. Losses at the gene ends were 7 bases for V and 8 bases for J; bases not matched to a gene: 12. Profiling relied on immunoSEQ multiplex PCR, and the TCRdb table lists in-frame clones only, not all of them. The table includes some 75,000 clones, around nine tenths detected once. The chain couples TRBV19 to TRBJ1-6, with TRBD1 matching 12 bases. The TCR comes from an adult with an advanced solid tumor such as melanoma, head and neck, liver or kidney cancer. This sample comprised CD4+ or CD8+ T cells sorted from blood, obtained in a trial of the OX40 agonist ivuxolimab. CDR3: CASTNLRGTGGDSPLHF. In DNA, the CDR3 is TGTGCCAGTACCAATCTCAGAGGGACAGGGGGCGATTCACCCCTCCACTTT.